This is a list of T cell receptor beta chains from one sample in a study of T cells in Graves' hyperthyroidism and ophthalmopathy. TCRdb re-called the multiplex PCR reads through MiXCR, storing one row per CDR3 protein. Among under 350,000 distinct CDR3 sequences listed, roughly 13% were seen once. Sequenced sample: blood. These receptors all come from a woman aged 40 to 50 with Graves' ophthalmopathy. Both conserved end residues are part of each CDR3. A D gene is named only where the DNA matches it firmly. A clone size is listed for some rows: how often the clone was seen (once, few, many), or a class if it is expanded.

-	TRBV29-1	many	TRBJ2-5	TGCAGCGTTGCAGCAGGGGTTCAGGGGACCCAGTACTTC	CSVAAGVQGTQYF
TRBD2	TRBV28	many	TRBJ2-5	TGTGCCAGCAGTTCAAGACTAGCGGGACAAGAGACCCAGTACTTC	CASSSRLAGQETQYF
-	TRBV7-8	few	TRBJ1-5	TGTGCCAGCAGCTTATTCCCGCTGGGAAATCAGCCCCAGCATTTT	CASSLFPLGNQPQHF
-	TRBV24-1	many	TRBJ2-3	TGTGCCACCAGTGATCGACTGAACACAGATACGCAGTATTTT	CATSDRLNTDTQYF
-	TRBV20-1	many	TRBJ2-7	TGCAGTGCTAGAGATCGAAAAAGCTACGAGCAGTACTTC	CSARDRKSYEQYF
TRBD1	TRBV6-5	-	TRBJ1-6	TGTGCCAGCAGTTACCCCCGCGGACAGGGGTATTCACCCCTCCACTTT	CASSYPRGQGYSPLHF
TRBD1	TRBV28	few	TRBJ1-4	TGTGCCAGCAGTTTTGGGGACAGGATCTATCAAAAACTGTTTTTT	CASSFGDRIYQKLFF
TRBD1	TRBV20-1	-	TRBJ1-4	TGCAGTGCTACGACAGGGTTCGATGAAAAACTGTTTTTT	CSATTGFDEKLFF
-	TRBV2	many	TRBJ2-5	TGTGCCAGCAGCGAAAGTAGTGTCGGGAGTTCGGGAGAGACCCAGTACTTC	CASSESSVGSSGETQYF
TRBD1	TRBV6-1	many	TRBJ1-1	TGTGCCACCCAAATAGGGGGCGGAACTGAAGCTTTCTTT	CATQIGGGTEAFF
-	TRBV4-2	many	TRBJ1-6	TGTGCCAGCAGCCAAGTAGGGGGGCGAAATTCACCCCTCCACTTT	CASSQVGGRNSPLHF
TRBD2	TRBV12-3/TRBV12-4	many	TRBJ2-1	TGTGCCAGCAGCCGGCGGGCTAGCGGGAGCAATGAGCAGTTCTTC	CASSRRASGSNEQFF
TRBD2	TRBV20-1	many	TRBJ2-1	TGCAGTGCTAGAGATGTCATGTCTAGCGGCCACAATGAGCAGTTCTTC	CSARDVMSSGHNEQFF
-	TRBV10-3	many	TRBJ1-1	TGTGCCATCAGGAGGGACCGACCCATGAACACTGAAGCTTTCTTT	CAIRRDRPMNTEAFF
-	TRBV4-1	-	TRBJ2-1	TGCGCCAGCAGCCTCGACACAGGGAGGTACAATGAGCAGTTCTTC	CASSLDTGRYNEQFF
TRBD2	TRBV2	many	TRBJ2-3	TGTGCCAGCAGTGCCGGACTAGCGTTTACAGATACGCAGTATTTT	CASSAGLAFTDTQYF
TRBD2	TRBV6-1	many	TRBJ2-7	TGTGCCAGCAGTTCGGCTGGGGGGGGTCCCTACGAGCAGTACTTC	CASSSAGGGPYEQYF
-	TRBV5-1	few	TRBJ2-7	TGCGCCAGCAGCTTGCGGGGACCACCCTACGAGCAGTACTTC	CASSLRGPPYEQYF
-	TRBV6-1	many	TRBJ2-2	TGTGCCAGCAGTGAAGGGCGGACAGAATCCGGGGAGCTGTTTTTT	CASSEGRTESGELFF
TRBD1	TRBV6-1	many	TRBJ1-2	TGTGCCAGCAAACAAGGGGGCGAGAGGGATGGCTACACCTTC	CASKQGGERDGYTF
TRBD2	TRBV2	many	TRBJ2-1	TGTGCCAGCAGTGTAGTAGAGGGAGGGGTCGTCACCTACAATGAGCAGTTCTTC	CASSVVEGGVVTYNEQFF
TRBD2	TRBV12-3/TRBV12-4	few	TRBJ2-5	TGTGCCAGCACCGGGACTAGCGGGGGAGAGACCCAGTACTTC	CASTGTSGGETQYF
-	TRBV19	many	TRBJ2-3	TGTGCCACCTCCCTTGGGCCCACCCGCGCAGATACGCAGTATTTT	CATSLGPTRADTQYF
-	TRBV6-4	-	TRBJ2-2	TGTGCCAGCAGTGAGATCTTCAACACCGGGGAGCTGTTTTTT	CASSEIFNTGELFF
-	TRBV5-6	-	TRBJ1-1	TGTGCCAGCAGCGCCTTTGCCCTCGGACGGTTGAACACTGAAGCTTTCTTT	CASSAFALGRLNTEAFF
TRBD1	TRBV11-2	few	TRBJ1-4	TGTGCCAGCAGCTTCAGGGGGTACCCTAATGAAAAACTGTTTTTT	CASSFRGYPNEKLFF
TRBD1	TRBV2	many	TRBJ1-6	TGTGCCAGCAGAACCGGACAGGGGGCTTCACCCCTCCACTTT	CASRTGQGASPLHF
-	TRBV2	many	TRBJ2-3	TGTGCCAGCAGAGGCCTAGTCCGAACGAATACGCAGTATTTT	CASRGLVRTNTQYF
TRBD1	TRBV2	many	TRBJ1-2	TGTGCCAGCACCGTACCGGGACAGGGAGGCTATGGCTACACCTTC	CASTVPGQGGYGYTF
-	TRBV20-1	many	TRBJ1-5	TGCAGTGCCTTACCCCTCGGACAGCGACTTAATCAGCCCCAGCATTTT	CSALPLGQRLNQPQHF
-	TRBV2	-	TRBJ2-5	TGTGCCAGCAGTGAAGGTGGGATGACCGCCCGGACCCAGTACTTC	CASSEGGMTARTQYF
-	TRBV10-3	many	TRBJ2-3	TGTGCCATCGATCGGGGGTCGGGCACAGATACGCAGTATTTT	CAIDRGSGTDTQYF
-	TRBV7-8	many	TRBJ1-1	TGTGCCAGCAGCTTAGCGGAGGGGATCCCTGAAGCTTTCTTT	CASSLAEGIPEAFF
-	TRBV6-2/TRBV6-3	many	TRBJ1-5	TGTGCCAGCAGTACCGACCTGGCTTCAGGGCGATCCCTTGGGATGCCCCAGCATTTT	CASSTDLASGRSLGMPQHF
TRBD2	TRBV7-9	many	TRBJ2-2	TGTGCCAGCAGCATACCTAGCGGGAGAAGGACCGGGGAGCTGTTTTTT	CASSIPSGRRTGELFF
-	TRBV6-2/TRBV6-3	-	TRBJ1-6	TGTGCCAGCACAAAGGGTAATTCACCCCTCCACTTT	CASTKGNSPLHF
-	TRBV4-1	-	TRBJ2-7	TGCGCCAGCAGCCAAGGACCTCGGGGCGACGAGCAGTACTTC	CASSQGPRGDEQYF
TRBD2	TRBV27	-	TRBJ2-1	TGTGCCAGCAGTTTATGGGGGGGACTTCTAGGTCGGAATGAGCAGCTCTTC	CASSLWGGLLGRNEQLF
-	TRBV27	many	TRBJ2-2	TGTGCCAGCAGTCCCCGCCCAACGAACACCGGGGAGCTGTTTTTT	CASSPRPTNTGELFF
TRBD1	TRBV7-9	many	TRBJ2-3	TGTGCCAGCAGCCAAGACAGGGCGGCAGATACGCAGTATTTT	CASSQDRAADTQYF
-	TRBV12-3/TRBV12-4	many	TRBJ1-4	TGTGCCAGCAGTCTGGCTAGGGGATCTAATGAAAAACTGTTTTTT	CASSLARGSNEKLFF
-	TRBV12-3/TRBV12-4	many	TRBJ1-1	TGTGCCAGCAGTACGTTAGGGAACACTGAAGCTTTCTTT	CASSTLGNTEAFF
-	TRBV11-2	few	TRBJ1-6	TGTGCCAGCAGACTGGGGGGTACTTATTCACCCCTCCACTTT	CASRLGGTYSPLHF
TRBD1	TRBV28	-	TRBJ1-1	TGTGCCAGCAGTTTCTCCCCTGGGACAGGGGGTTCAAACACTGAAGCTTTCTTT	CASSFSPGTGGSNTEAFF
TRBD1	TRBV18	many	TRBJ2-1	TGTGCCAGCTCAGACAGGGTTTCGAGCTCCTACAATGAGCAGTTCTTC	CASSDRVSSSYNEQFF
TRBD2	TRBV27	-	TRBJ2-1	TGTGCCAGTGCCGCGGGGGGGGGCAATGAGCAGTTCTTC	CASAAGGGNEQFF
-	TRBV6-5	few	TRBJ1-1	TGTGCCAGCAGTTACCAGGGAAACACTGAAGCTTTCTTT	CASSYQGNTEAFF
-	TRBV2	many	TRBJ1-1	TGTGCCAGCAGTGAATCGGGGCAGGGGAGCGCTGAAGCTTTCTTT	CASSESGQGSAEAFF
-	TRBV20-1	many	TRBJ2-3	TGCAGTGCGTTGGGAGCCACAGATACGCAGTATTTT	CSALGATDTQYF
-	TRBV5-8	few	TRBJ2-1	TGTGCCAGCAGCGTGGGGACCGGGACGGAGCCTTACAATGAGCAGTTCTTC	CASSVGTGTEPYNEQFF
TRBD2	TRBV28	-	TRBJ2-2	TGTGCCACCGATGGGGGGGCCGGGGAGCTGTTTTTT	CATDGGAGELFF